This T cell receptor beta chain was retrieved from a study of blood T cell repertoires in COVID-19. Study context: Italy, Spain and the United States were the sources of the convalescent and acute COVID-19 samples. T cells, B-cell-depleted T cells, or PBMCs supplied cDNA or gDNA.

Under the authors' procedure: Using reference gene primer amplification, nucleated cell counts were estimated. The table came from immunoSEQ multiplex PCR; TCRdb's copy has only in-frame clones and leaves some out. For V, J and clone size, that table is used; D and trimming come from the DNA. The data show about 82,000 clones, around 80% seen once. Trimming took 0 bases from V and 2 from J, leaving 14 bases between them. The CDR3 runs to 16 residues. From germline, CDR1 is SGHAT and CDR2 FQNNGV. Material: peripheral blood. V and J are TRBV11-2 and TRBJ2-7; D is perhaps TRBD2 (6 bases). The source of this sequence is a woman aged 55-70 years with acute or convalescent COVID-19. CDR3 nucleotides: TGTGCCAGCAGCTTAGAAGGGGCTAGCGTAACCTACGAGCAGTACTTC. It specifies CASSLEGASVTYEQYF.